This is a list of T cell receptor beta chains from one sample in a study of T cells in Graves' hyperthyroidism and ophthalmopathy. TCRdb redid the calling of the multiplex PCR reads with MiXCR, one entry per CDR3 protein. Of approximately 330,000 distinct CDR3 sequences in the sample, roughly 13% were seen once. Material: blood. The receptor set was obtained from a woman aged 40 to 50 with Graves' ophthalmopathy. CDR3s include the opening cysteine and the closing phenylalanine or tryptophan. A D gene is named only where the DNA matches it firmly. Only part of the rows carry a size: once, few, many, or a class if the clone is expanded.

clone size: -; J gene: TRBJ2-7; CDR3 length: 14; V gene: TRBV7-9; D gene: TRBD1; CDR3 protein: CASSVGTGDREQYF; CDR3 DNA: TGTGCCAGCAGCGTAGGGACAGGGGATCGCGAGCAGTACTTC
clone size: many; J gene: TRBJ2-1; CDR3 length: 12; V gene: TRBV29-1; D gene: -; CDR3 protein: CSVEDSNNEQFF; CDR3 DNA: TGCAGCGTAGAGGACTCCAACAATGAGCAGTTCTTC
clone size: many; J gene: TRBJ2-1; CDR3 length: 14; V gene: TRBV7-9; D gene: -; CDR3 protein: CASSLDVSYNEQFF; CDR3 DNA: TGTGCCAGCAGCTTAGACGTCTCCTACAATGAGCAGTTCTTC
clone size: many; J gene: TRBJ1-2; CDR3 length: 12; V gene: TRBV6-1; D gene: -; CDR3 protein: CASRPGNYGYTF; CDR3 DNA: TGTGCCAGCAGACCGGGAAACTATGGCTACACCTTC
clone size: few; J gene: TRBJ1-2; CDR3 length: 14; V gene: TRBV7-2; D gene: TRBD1; CDR3 protein: CASSSRGLNYGYTF; CDR3 DNA: TGTGCCAGCAGCTCCAGGGGGCTAAACTATGGCTACACCTTC
clone size: many; J gene: TRBJ1-2; CDR3 length: 14; V gene: TRBV12-3/TRBV12-4; D gene: TRBD1; CDR3 protein: CASSHRDRGGSYTF; CDR3 DNA: TGTGCCAGCAGTCATAGGGACAGGGGAGGAAGCTACACCTTC
clone size: few; J gene: TRBJ2-2; CDR3 length: 15; V gene: TRBV19; D gene: -; CDR3 protein: CASSMVGGNTGELFF; CDR3 DNA: TGTGCCAGTAGTATGGTGGGGGGAAACACCGGGGAGCTGTTTTTT
clone size: many; J gene: TRBJ1-1; CDR3 length: 14; V gene: TRBV2; D gene: -; CDR3 protein: CASSNRTANTEAFF; CDR3 DNA: TGTGCCAGCAGTAACCGGACAGCGAACACTGAAGCTTTCTTT
clone size: many; J gene: TRBJ2-7; CDR3 length: 14; V gene: TRBV11-2; D gene: -; CDR3 protein: CASRQTGFGYEQYF; CDR3 DNA: TGTGCCAGCAGACAGACAGGTTTTGGCTACGAGCAGTACTTC
clone size: many; J gene: TRBJ2-1; CDR3 length: 14; V gene: TRBV12-3/TRBV12-4; D gene: TRBD1; CDR3 protein: CASSSGTGGFEQFF; CDR3 DNA: TGTGCCAGCAGTTCAGGGACAGGGGGGTTTGAGCAGTTCTTC
clone size: few; J gene: TRBJ2-5; CDR3 length: 14; V gene: TRBV11-2; D gene: -; CDR3 protein: CASSPHGGGETQYF; CDR3 DNA: TGTGCCAGCAGCCCCCACGGGGGAGGTGAGACCCAGTACTTC
clone size: many; J gene: TRBJ2-1; CDR3 length: 14; V gene: TRBV12-3/TRBV12-4; D gene: -; CDR3 protein: CASTTGGSSLEQFF; CDR3 DNA: TGTGCCAGCACCACCGGGGGCAGCTCCCTTGAGCAGTTCTTC
clone size: many; J gene: TRBJ2-4; CDR3 length: 16; V gene: TRBV28; D gene: TRBD2; CDR3 protein: CASSPRTSGVKNIQYF; CDR3 DNA: TGTGCCAGCAGCCCACGGACTAGCGGGGTCAAAAACATTCAGTACTTC
clone size: many; J gene: TRBJ2-1; CDR3 length: 15; V gene: TRBV28; D gene: TRBD2; CDR3 protein: CASSFIGLANNEQFF; CDR3 DNA: TGTGCCAGCAGTTTTATCGGACTAGCGAACAATGAGCAGTTCTTC
clone size: many; J gene: TRBJ1-1; CDR3 length: 15; V gene: TRBV6-1; D gene: TRBD1; CDR3 protein: CASRGTGYMNTEAFF; CDR3 DNA: TGTGCCAGCCGGGGGACAGGGTACATGAACACTGAAGCTTTCTTT
clone size: many; J gene: TRBJ2-3; CDR3 length: 15; V gene: TRBV9; D gene: TRBD2; CDR3 protein: CASSVEGTSQVTQYF; CDR3 DNA: TGTGCCAGCAGCGTAGAGGGGACTAGTCAGGTTACGCAGTATTTT
clone size: many; J gene: TRBJ2-1; CDR3 length: 11; V gene: TRBV2; D gene: -; CDR3 protein: CASSEIYEQFF; CDR3 DNA: TGTGCCAGCAGTGAAATCTATGAGCAGTTCTTC
clone size: many; J gene: TRBJ1-4; CDR3 length: 16; V gene: TRBV19; D gene: -; CDR3 protein: CASSIGPTGWDEKLFF; CDR3 DNA: TGTGCCAGTAGTATAGGACCAACAGGGTGGGATGAAAAACTGTTTTTT
clone size: many; J gene: TRBJ1-2; CDR3 length: 14; V gene: TRBV7-8; D gene: TRBD1; CDR3 protein: CASSSNRGLGGYTF; CDR3 DNA: TGTGCCAGCAGCTCCAATAGGGGGCTTGGTGGCTACACCTTC
clone size: many; J gene: TRBJ2-4; CDR3 length: 16; V gene: TRBV2; D gene: TRBD2; CDR3 protein: CASSRTSGISKNIQYF; CDR3 DNA: TGTGCCAGCAGCCGGACTAGCGGGATTTCCAAAAACATTCAGTACTTC
clone size: -; J gene: TRBJ2-5; CDR3 length: 19; V gene: TRBV11-1; D gene: TRBD2; CDR3 protein: CASSRPGLAGVGYQETQYF; CDR3 DNA: TGTGCCAGCAGCCGGCCGGGACTAGCGGGAGTAGGGTACCAAGAGACCCAGTACTTC
clone size: -; J gene: TRBJ2-7; CDR3 length: 13; V gene: TRBV6-2/TRBV6-3; D gene: -; CDR3 protein: CSSSYRQAYEQYF; CDR3 DNA: TGTTCCAGCAGTTACCGCCAGGCCTACGAGCAGTACTTC
clone size: many; J gene: TRBJ2-1; CDR3 length: 18; V gene: TRBV12-5; D gene: -; CDR3 protein: CASGLVGWVRGINNEQFF; CDR3 DNA: TGTGCTAGTGGTTTGGTAGGGTGGGTGAGGGGGATAAACAATGAGCAGTTCTTC
clone size: many; J gene: TRBJ2-5; CDR3 length: 16; V gene: TRBV24-1; D gene: -; CDR3 protein: CATSGGSAVVQETQYF; CDR3 DNA: TGTGCCACCAGTGGTGGAAGCGCGGTGGTCCAAGAGACCCAGTACTTC
clone size: -; J gene: TRBJ2-2; CDR3 length: 15; V gene: TRBV11-2; D gene: -; CDR3 protein: CASSLEWGNTGELFF; CDR3 DNA: TGTGCCAGCAGCTTAGAATGGGGTAACACCGGGGAGCTGTTTTTT
clone size: few; J gene: TRBJ2-1; CDR3 length: 15; V gene: TRBV20-1; D gene: TRBD2; CDR3 protein: CSAQKTSGRTNEQFF; CDR3 DNA: TGCAGTGCTCAAAAAACTAGCGGGAGGACAAATGAGCAGTTCTTC
clone size: many; J gene: TRBJ2-2; CDR3 length: 15; V gene: TRBV7-9; D gene: -; CDR3 protein: CASSYRDTNTGELFF; CDR3 DNA: TGTGCCAGCAGCTACCGGGACACCAACACCGGGGAGCTGTTTTTT
clone size: -; J gene: TRBJ2-7; CDR3 length: 14; V gene: TRBV20-1; D gene: -; CDR3 protein: CPPNADLRSYEQYF; CDR3 DNA: TGCCCGCCAAATGCGGATCTTAGGTCCTACGAGCAGTACTTC
clone size: many; J gene: TRBJ2-5; CDR3 length: 15; V gene: TRBV12-3/TRBV12-4; D gene: TRBD2; CDR3 protein: CASRRLAGAWETQYF; CDR3 DNA: TGTGCCAGCAGACGACTAGCGGGAGCTTGGGAGACCCAGTACTTC
clone size: -; J gene: TRBJ2-5; CDR3 length: 15; V gene: TRBV25-1; D gene: -; CDR3 protein: CASSEFRESLETQYF; CDR3 DNA: TGTGCCAGCAGTGAATTCCGGGAGTCACTAGAGACCCAGTACTTC
clone size: -; J gene: TRBJ2-7; CDR3 length: 17; V gene: TRBV7-9; D gene: -; CDR3 protein: CASSLPGGTVKSYEQYF; CDR3 DNA: TGTGCCAGCAGCTTACCAGGCGGGACAGTCAAATCCTACGAGCAGTACTTC
clone size: many; J gene: TRBJ2-2; CDR3 length: 13; V gene: TRBV2; D gene: -; CDR3 protein: CASSVGNTGELFF; CDR3 DNA: TGTGCCAGCAGCGTGGGGAACACCGGGGAGCTGTTTTTT
clone size: many; J gene: TRBJ2-3; CDR3 length: 13; V gene: TRBV27; D gene: TRBD1; CDR3 protein: CAAKGQAAGTQYF; CDR3 DNA: TGTGCCGCCAAGGGACAGGCGGCAGGTACGCAGTATTTT
clone size: -; J gene: TRBJ1-6; CDR3 length: 15; V gene: TRBV27; D gene: TRBD1; CDR3 protein: CASSGRTGDGSPLHF; CDR3 DNA: TGTGCCAGCAGTGGACGGACAGGAGATGGTTCACCCCTCCACTTT
clone size: many; J gene: TRBJ2-7; CDR3 length: 16; V gene: TRBV5-6; D gene: TRBD2; CDR3 protein: CASSLGGGGRSYEQYF; CDR3 DNA: TGTGCCAGCAGCTTGGGAGGAGGCGGGAGGAGCTACGAGCAGTACTTC
clone size: many; J gene: TRBJ2-7; CDR3 length: 17; V gene: TRBV7-8; D gene: TRBD2; CDR3 protein: CASSSTLAGGVFYEQYF; CDR3 DNA: TGTGCCAGCAGCTCAACACTAGCGGGGGGGGTATTCTACGAGCAGTACTTC
clone size: many; J gene: TRBJ2-7; CDR3 length: 13; V gene: TRBV12-3/TRBV12-4; D gene: TRBD2; CDR3 protein: CASSTGLAGVQYF; CDR3 DNA: TGTGCCAGCAGCACCGGACTAGCGGGTGTGCAGTACTTC
clone size: many; J gene: TRBJ2-1; CDR3 length: 15; V gene: TRBV5-1; D gene: TRBD2; CDR3 protein: CASATWSGGDNEQFF; CDR3 DNA: TGCGCCAGCGCTACGTGGAGCGGGGGAGACAATGAGCAGTTCTTC
clone size: few; J gene: TRBJ2-3; CDR3 length: 13; V gene: TRBV7-9; D gene: -; CDR3 protein: CASSPGPERQQYF; CDR3 DNA: TGTGCCAGCAGCCCGGGTCCGGAGCGGCAGCAGTATTTT
clone size: -; J gene: TRBJ2-1; CDR3 length: 15; V gene: TRBV5-4; D gene: -; CDR3 protein: CASSLVGIEGNEQFF; CDR3 DNA: TGTGCCAGCAGCTTGGTGGGGATCGAGGGAAATGAGCAGTTCTTC
clone size: few; J gene: TRBJ2-1; CDR3 length: 16; V gene: TRBV29-1; D gene: TRBD2; CDR3 protein: CSVAGISGPSYNEQFF; CDR3 DNA: TGCAGCGTCGCCGGTATTAGCGGGCCTAGCTACAATGAGCAGTTCTTC
clone size: few; J gene: TRBJ2-3; CDR3 length: 15; V gene: TRBV9; D gene: TRBD2; CDR3 protein: CASTPGGRITDTQYF; CDR3 DNA: TGTGCCAGCACCCCGGGAGGGCGGATCACAGATACGCAGTATTTT
clone size: many; J gene: TRBJ1-1; CDR3 length: 16; V gene: TRBV12-3/TRBV12-4; D gene: TRBD1; CDR3 protein: CASSLTYRGGDTEAFF; CDR3 DNA: TGTGCCAGCAGTTTAACTTACAGGGGAGGGGACACTGAAGCTTTCTTT
clone size: -; J gene: TRBJ2-1; CDR3 length: 19; V gene: TRBV20-1; D gene: TRBD2; CDR3 protein: CSARSLSGWEGQIYNEQFF; CDR3 DNA: TGCAGTGCTAGATCCCTATCTGGGTGGGAGGGCCAAATTTACAATGAGCAGTTCTTC
clone size: -; J gene: TRBJ2-7; CDR3 length: 16; V gene: TRBV27; D gene: -; CDR3 protein: CASRNNAGAGSHEQYF; CDR3 DNA: TGTGCCAGCAGAAACAATGCGGGGGCGGGTTCCCACGAGCAGTACTTC
clone size: few; J gene: TRBJ1-5; CDR3 length: 16; V gene: TRBV18; D gene: TRBD1; CDR3 protein: CASGTASGGSNQPQHF; CDR3 DNA: TGTGCCAGCGGGACAGCTTCTGGCGGCAGCAATCAGCCCCAGCATTTT
clone size: -; J gene: TRBJ2-2; CDR3 length: 16; V gene: TRBV5-4; D gene: TRBD1; CDR3 protein: CASSSEQGDDTGELFF; CDR3 DNA: TGTGCCAGCAGCTCGGAGCAGGGGGATGACACCGGGGAGCTGTTTTTT
clone size: many; J gene: TRBJ2-7; CDR3 length: 11; V gene: TRBV2; D gene: -; CDR3 protein: CASRGGYEQYF; CDR3 DNA: TGTGCCAGCAGAGGGGGTTACGAGCAGTACTTC
clone size: few; J gene: TRBJ2-1; CDR3 length: 16; V gene: TRBV18; D gene: TRBD2; CDR3 protein: CASSPSQHSGGNEQFF; CDR3 DNA: TGTGCCAGCTCACCGAGCCAGCATAGCGGGGGAAATGAGCAGTTCTTC
clone size: -; J gene: TRBJ1-3; CDR3 length: 16; V gene: TRBV7-8; D gene: TRBD1; CDR3 protein: CASSLSTGGFRNTIYF; CDR3 DNA: TGTGCCAGCAGCTTAAGTACAGGGGGCTTTAGAAACACCATATATTTT
clone size: many; J gene: TRBJ2-3; CDR3 length: 14; V gene: TRBV10-3; D gene: -; CDR3 protein: CAISESISPDTQYF; CDR3 DNA: TGTGCCATCAGTGAGTCGATTAGTCCAGATACGCAGTATTTT
clone size: -; J gene: TRBJ2-1; CDR3 length: 14; V gene: TRBV24-1; D gene: -; CDR3 protein: CATSVRAPDDEQFF; CDR3 DNA: TGTGCCACCAGTGTCCGGGCCCCAGACGATGAGCAGTTCTTC
clone size: few; J gene: TRBJ2-5; CDR3 length: 15; V gene: TRBV30; D gene: TRBD2; CDR3 protein: CAWAKGLAVQETQYF; CDR3 DNA: TGTGCCTGGGCAAAGGGACTAGCGGTCCAAGAGACCCAGTACTTC
clone size: -; J gene: TRBJ1-4; CDR3 length: 17; V gene: TRBV6-1; D gene: TRBD1; CDR3 protein: CASIDRGSGATNEKLFF; CDR3 DNA: TGTGCCAGCATCGACAGGGGGTCAGGGGCAACTAATGAAAAACTGTTTTTT
clone size: many; J gene: TRBJ2-1; CDR3 length: 13; V gene: TRBV3-1; D gene: -; CDR3 protein: CASSQFLAYEQFF; CDR3 DNA: TGTGCCAGCAGCCAGTTCTTAGCGTATGAGCAGTTCTTC
clone size: -; J gene: TRBJ2-1; CDR3 length: 15; V gene: TRBV19; D gene: TRBD2; CDR3 protein: CASSELAGGQDGQFF; CDR3 DNA: TGTGCCAGTTCGGAACTAGCGGGAGGGCAAGATGGGCAGTTCTTC
clone size: many; J gene: TRBJ1-2; CDR3 length: 16; V gene: TRBV6-1; D gene: TRBD1; CDR3 protein: CASSEQGQGVFGGYTF; CDR3 DNA: TGTGCCAGCAGTGAACAGGGACAGGGGGTATTCGGAGGCTACACCTTC
clone size: many; J gene: TRBJ1-1; CDR3 length: 13; V gene: TRBV11-1; D gene: -; CDR3 protein: CASSLHENTEAFF; CDR3 DNA: TGTGCCAGCAGCTTACATGAGAACACTGAAGCTTTCTTT
clone size: many; J gene: TRBJ2-3; CDR3 length: 15; V gene: TRBV6-1; D gene: -; CDR3 protein: CASSHGTLKGDTQYF; CDR3 DNA: TGTGCCAGCAGTCACGGGACATTGAAAGGGGATACGCAGTATTTT